These 20 T cell receptor beta chains share one sample of origin, sequenced in a study of human T cells and chemical hapten exposure. Each CDR3 protein gets one entry after TCRdb re-called the 5' RACE reads with MiXCR. The profile covers 110,000 or so distinct CDR3 sequences, with 19% appearing a single time and 2.5% to 3.5% taken by the ten largest. Total RNA extraction was carried out from unfractionated whole blood. Receptors originate from a human donor in good health.

The chain joins TRBV28 to TRBJ2-7, with 7 bases identical to TRBD1. Trimming removed 3 bases from V and 3 bases from J; junction bases left unmatched: 8. CDR1 is MDHEN and CDR2 is SYDVKM in the germline V gene. The length of the CDR3 is 15 residues. CDR3 residues: CASSFTGAQSYEQYF. The CDR3 DNA sequence: TGTGCCAGCAGTTTTACAGGGGCCCAGAGCTACGAGCAGTACTTC.

This clonotype was counted only a few times. The chain couples TRBV29-1 to TRBJ2-7, with TRBD1 identical over 8 bases. The CDR3 loop spans 14 amino acids. Germline assignment: CDR1 SQVTM and CDR2 ANQGSEA. After removal of 5 bases from V and 6 bases from J, the junction contained 12 bases not matched to a gene. The CDR3 DNA reads TGCAGCGTTAGGCCCAAGGACAGGGTGTTCGAGCAGTACTTC. This sequence encodes CSVRPKDRVFEQYF.

This clonotype was seen more than once but under ten times. The V gene is TRBV7-8, the J gene TRBJ1-5, with unresolved D. The CDR3 contains 14 residues. V dropped 1 base and J dropped 0 bases, with 4 bases sitting between them. Germline V gene data show CDR1 as SGHVS and CDR2 as FQNEAQ. The CDR3 region has the DNA TGTGCCAGCAGCTTAGTGAATAGCAATCAGCCCCAGCATTTT. This gives the protein CASSLVNSNQPQHF.

The gene calls are TRBV7-3 and TRBJ2-7, with D perhaps matching TRBD2 (6 bases). With 2 bases removed from V and 0 bases from J, the gap between germline ends came to 11 bases. Per germline, CDR1 SGHTA and CDR2 FQGTGA. CDR3 length: 15 amino acids. CDR3 region: CASSLLAATSYEQYF. The CDR3 nucleotides read TGTGCCAGCAGCTTATTAGCGGCTACCTCCTACGAGCAGTACTTC.

This sequence joins TRBV28 and TRBJ2-1; a weak D match, TRBD2 (5 bases). The CDR3 sequence is 15 residues long. In germline, CDR1 is MDHEN, CDR2 SYDVKM. V lost 3 bases and J 6 bases, leaving 15 bases between the germline ends. CDR3 DNA sequence: TGTGCCAGCAGTTTTGCTCGGGGATCGGGCAATGAGCAGTTCTTC. Protein product: CASSFARGSGNEQFF. Complete variable domain (other parts from reference TRBV28 and TRBJ2-1): DVKVTQSSRYLVKRTGEKVFLECVQDMDHENMFWYRQDPGLGLRLIYFSYDVKMKEKGDIPEGYSVSREKKERFSLILESASTNQTSMYLCASSFARGSGNEQFFGPGTRLTVL.

There are a few counts of this clonotype. The V gene is TRBV12-3 or TRBV12-4, the J gene TRBJ1-1; possibly TRBD1 for D (6 bases). Deletions cut 4 bases from V and 5 bases from J, with 11 bases between. This CDR3 spans 13 amino acids. The CDR3 reads CASSYSDRTEAFF. CDR3 DNA: TGTGCCAGCAGTTATTCGGACAGAACTGAAGCTTTCTTT.

The table lists this clonotype with a few counts. The chain is built from TRBV5-1 and TRBJ2-2, with D unclear. The CDR3 loop spans 13 amino acids. V was clipped by 4 bases and J by 5 bases, with 9 bases between them. CDR1 SGHRS and CDR2 YFSETQ come from the germline V gene. CDR3 nucleotide sequence: TGCGCCAGCAGCCCTCCCCTTACCGGGGAGCTGTTTTTT. This translates into CASSPPLTGELFF.

This clonotype came up many times. V is TRBV28 and J is TRBJ2-7, with D maybe TRBD2 (6 bases). Trimming left V 1 base short and J 6 bases short, with 7 bases between. CDR3 length equals 12 residues. CDR1 and CDR2 from the germline V gene are MDHEN and SYDVKM. The CDR3 coding sequence is TGTGCCAGCAGTTTATCGGGGGTCGAGCAGTACTTC. Its translation is CASSLSGVEQYF. The full variable domain, with the rest looked up from reference TRBV28 and TRBJ2-7, is DVKVTQSSRYLVKRTGEKVFLECVQDMDHENMFWYRQDPGLGLRLIYFSYDVKMKEKGDIPEGYSVSREKKERFSLILESASTNQTSMYLCASSLSGVEQYFGPGTRLTVT.

The chain combines TRBV29-1 with TRBJ2-7, with 7 bases that match TRBD2. Germline V gene sequence: CDR1 SQVTM, CDR2 ANQGSEA. V lost 3 bases to trimming and J lost 2 bases; unmatched junction nucleotides: 4. CDR3 length: 13 residues. The CDR3 sequence: CSVDGGGPYEQYF. As DNA, the CDR3 is TGCAGCGTTGATGGGGGAGGGCCCTACGAGCAGTACTTC.

The chain is built from TRBV5-1 and TRBJ2-5; TRBD1 matches at 8 bases. V was clipped by 4 bases and J by 3 bases; unmatched bases: 11. This CDR3 region has 16 residues. The germline V gene encodes CDR1 SGHRS and CDR2 YFSETQ. CDR3 in amino acids: CASSLGKTGVEETQYF. The CDR3 DNA reads as TGCGCCAGCAGCCTGGGCAAGACAGGGGTGGAAGAGACCCAGTACTTC.

The chain joins TRBV29-1 to TRBJ1-5, with D possibly matching TRBD1 (6 bases). This CDR3 has 13 residues. V dropped 4 bases and J dropped 7 bases, with 14 bases sitting between them. Germline loops: CDR1 SQVTM, CDR2 ANQGSEA. CDR3 DNA sequence: TGCAGCGTTGGGTCTGGGGGCGGGCAGCCCCAGCATTTT. Protein product: CSVGSGGGQPQHF. The full variable domain, in which reference TRBV29-1 and TRBJ1-5 provide the parts outside the CDR3, is SAVISQKPSRDICQRGTSLTIQCQVDSQVTMMFWYRQQPGQSLTLIATANQGSEATYESGFVIDKFPISRPNLTFSTLTVSNMSPEDSSIYLCSVGSGGGQPQHFGDGTRLSIL.

This clonotype was seen more than once but under ten times. The rearrangement uses TRBV5-5 and TRBJ2-5, with 8 bases aligning to TRBD1. This CDR3 comprises 13 residues. V lost 2 bases to trimming and J lost 6 bases; unmatched junction nucleotides: 3. Germline CDR1 and CDR2: SGHKS and YYEKEE (reference sequence). The DNA for the CDR3 is TGTGCCAGCAGCTTACGGGACAGGAAGACCCAGTACTTC. It codes for CASSLRDRKTQYF. The full variable domain, with the rest looked up from reference TRBV5-5 and TRBJ2-5, is DAGVTQSPTHLIKTRGQQVTLRCSPISGHKSVSWYQQVLGQGPQFIFQYYEKEERGRGNFPDRFSARQFPNYSSELNVNALLLGDSALYLCASSLRDRKTQYFGPGTRLLVL.

V and J are TRBV28 and TRBJ2-4; no firm D call. The CDR3 totals 13 residues. The germline CDR1 and CDR2 sequences are MDHEN and SYDVKM. With 10 bases removed from V and 0 bases from J, the gap between germline ends came to 10 bases. The CDR3 reads CATCAIAKNIQYF. The DNA of the CDR3 is TGTGCCACTTGCGCAATAGCCAAAAACATTCAGTACTTC.

The J gene is TRBJ2-7, the V gene TRBV14; perhaps TRBD1 as D (5 bases). The CDR3 sequence is 15 residues long. V was clipped by 1 base and J by 6 bases, with 16 bases between them. Germline V gives CDR1 SGHDN, CDR2 FVKESK. The CDR3, as DNA: TGTGCCAGCAGCCAAGGACCCGCCGGACAAAGCGAGCAGTACTTC. Translating it yields CASSQGPAGQSEQYF.

This clonotype appeared a few times. The chain uses TRBV29-1 and TRBJ2-7; possibly TRBD1 for D (8 bases). V lost 6 bases to trimming and J lost 7 bases, with 22 bases between them. CDR1 SQVTM and CDR2 ANQGSEA come from the germline V gene. The CDR3 spans 14 residues. CDR3 residues: CSVGGTGSSREQYF. CDR3 in DNA: TGCAGCGTCGGGGGGACAGGTAGTTCTCGGGAGCAGTACTTC.

The rearrangement links TRBV29-1 to TRBJ1-1; D is unclear. CDR1 SQVTM and CDR2 ANQGSEA come from the germline V gene. The CDR3 totals 11 residues. Trimming pared 4 bases from V and 1 base from J, leaving 4 bases between. CDR3 DNA: TGCAGCGTTGGGTGGAACACTGAAGCTTTCTTT. It codes for CSVGWNTEAFF.

The genes are TRBV27 and TRBJ2-7; D is ambiguous. The CDR3 length is 14 residues. The V and J ends lost 11 bases and 4 bases respectively, with 21 bases between them. From germline, CDR1 is MNHEY and CDR2 SMNVEV (reference sequence). The CDR3 reads CASSSVAWGYEQYF. CDR3 bases: TGTGCCTCCTCCTCCGTGGCGTGGGGTTACGAGCAGTACTTC.

The chain has TRBV4-1 and TRBJ1-2, with 7 bases matching TRBD1. Trimming cost V 7 bases and J 8 bases; bases outside gene matches: 16. This CDR3 comprises 15 residues. Germline CDR1 and CDR2: MGHRA and YSYEKL. The CDR3 region is CASKGTESLFSGYTF. DNA for the CDR3: TGCGCCAGCAAAGGGACAGAAAGCCTTTTTAGCGGCTACACCTTC.

This clonotype was counted at least ten times. This sequence joins TRBV29-1 and TRBJ1-1; D is undetermined. V lost 4 bases and J lost 4, with 4 bases in between. The germline V gene encodes CDR1 SQVTM and CDR2 ANQGSEA. The CDR3 has 10 residues. For the CDR3, the DNA is TGCAGCGTTGGGTTCACTGAAGCTTTCTTT. This gives the protein CSVGFTEAFF.

V is TRBV28 and J is TRBJ2-5; no clear D gene. CDR3 length: 13 amino acids. Trimming stripped 5 bases from V and 2 bases from J, with 9 bases between. The germline V gene encodes CDR1 MDHEN and CDR2 SYDVKM. CDR3 in amino acids: CASSEASQETQYF. The CDR3 nucleotides are TGTGCCAGCAGTGAAGCTAGTCAAGAGACCCAGTACTTC.